This TCR beta chain originates from a study of T cells in localized non-small cell lung cancer. In the case of this clone: Antigen unknown.

The table came from immunoSEQ multiplex PCR; TCRdb's copy has only in-frame clones and leaves some out. The sample yields 30,000 to 45,000 clones, 80% to 90% seen once. General study findings and limits: Higher adjacent-lung clonality was associated with shorter survival. Across samples, adjacent lung featured a median approximately 56 of the top 100 tumor clones. Tumor trailed uninvolved adjacent lung in T cell clonality, which peaked there. Heterogeneity remains possible, as sequencing covered one tumor region only.

V gave up 0 bases and J gave up 4 bases; unmatched junction bases: 10. From germline, CDR1 is MNHEY and CDR2 SMNVEV (reference sequence). There are 17 residues in the CDR3. The specimen was peripheral blood, collected before any cancer treatment. The chain is built from TRBV27 and TRBJ2-3, with TRBD1 matching 7 bases. The TCR comes from a woman aged 40-75 years with stage I lung adenocarcinoma. The CDR3 DNA sequence: TGTGCCAGCAGTTTATCGATACTAACAGGGGCCGCAGATACGCAGTATTTT. Amino acid sequence: CASSLSILTGAADTQYF.